This T cell receptor (beta chain) was profiled in a study of T-cell memory formation after mild COVID-19. The overall study: Among the donors, TCR clusters were largely specific to each donor. General study results and limits: Contracting CD8+ clones were enriched in EMRA, CD4+ mainly in CM and EM.

TCRdb reprocessed the 5' RACE reads with MiXCR, giving one entry per CDR3 protein. The sample comprises a few hundred thousand distinct CDR3 sequences, roughly 15% of which are singletons, and around 22% rests with the top ten. Germline CDR1 reads SGHRS; CDR2 reads YFSETQ. This CDR3 comprises 14 residues. The V and J ends lost 3 bases and 0 bases respectively, with 9 bases between them. On this clonotype: What it binds is unknown.

Specimen: PBMCs or a T cell subset sorted from them (not recorded which). The rearrangement joins TRBV5-1 to TRBJ1-2; perhaps TRBD1 as D (5 bases). This receptor was identified in a man aged 18 to 30 who had mild COVID-19 (a few samples of this study predate the infection). Cell type and time point are not known. CDR3 in DNA: TGCGCCAGCAGCTCTCAGGGAGCTAACTATGGCTACACCTTC. Translated: CASSSQGANYGYTF. The full variable domain, completed using reference TRBV5-1 and TRBJ1-2, is KAGVTQTPRYLIKTRGQQVTLSCSPISGHRSVSWYQQTPGQGLQFLFEYFSETQRNKGNFPGRFSGRQFSNSRSEMNVSTLELGDSALYLCASSSQGANYGYTFGSGTRLTVV.